The 11 T cell receptor beta chains listed next were all sequenced from one sample in a study of regulatory T cells in long-lasting Graves disease. Through Arm-PCR of CDR3 regions and iRepertoire HTBI primers, TCR beta libraries were built. TCRdb reanalysed the multiplex PCR reads using MiXCR and keeps one entry per CDR3 protein. Altogether approximately 470,000 distinct CDR3 sequences are present, 15% to 20% being singletons, with the ten largest covering over 9%. Time point of the sample: newly diagnosed GD, antithyroid drugs for less than 3 months. TCR sequences were obtained from RNA taken from PBMCs. These data were likewise used in another study, on T cells in Graves' hyperthyroidism and ophthalmopathy.

The sample in question was peripheral blood mononuclear cells (PBMCs), obtained at new diagnosis, from a patient treated with antithyroid drugs. These receptors were obtained from a man aged 40-49 years with Graves disease.

This CDR3 is CASKNSSTGTGELFF. The CDR3 nucleotides read TGTGCCAGCAAGAACAGTTCGACGGGCACCGGGGAGCTGTTTTTT. V is TRBV10-3 and J is TRBJ2-2, with D unresolved. V was cut by 10 bases and J by 4 bases, with 19 bases left in between. This CDR3 has 15 residues. Germline lookup yields CDR1 ENHRY and CDR2 SYGVKD.

The sample holds a few counts of this clonotype. CDR3 sequence reads: CASSIQPGQKDGYTF. The CDR3 coding sequence is TGTGCCAGTAGTATACAACCGGGACAGAAGGATGGCTACACCTTC. The chain employs TRBV19 and TRBJ1-2, with 7 positions matching TRBD1. V lost 2 bases and J lost 6; bases outside the gene matches: 9. This CDR3 has 15 residues. From germline, CDR1 is LNHDA and CDR2 SQIVND (reference sequence).

This clonotype was seen repeatedly, ten times or more. The chain uses TRBV5-1 and TRBJ2-3, with 10 bases lining up with TRBD2. Germline V gives CDR1 SGHRS, CDR2 YFSETQ. The length of the CDR3 is 14 residues. The V segment lost 1 base and the J segment 4 bases; nucleotides outside the gene matches: 0. In DNA, the CDR3 is TGCGCCAGCAGCTTGACTAGCGGGGCAGATACGCAGTATTTT. It translates to CASSLTSGADTQYF.

The table lists this clonotype with many counts. V and J are TRBV12-5 and TRBJ2-7, with D tentatively TRBD1 or TRBD2 (7 bases each). Germline V gene sequence: CDR1 LGHNT, CDR2 FRNRAP. This CDR3 is 12 amino acids long. CDR3 coding DNA: TGTGCCAGCGGGGACAGTTCCTACGAGCAGTACTTC. Translation gives CASGDSSYEQYF.

This clonotype was counted ten times or more. V and J are TRBV6-1 and TRBJ1-5, with 7 bases identical to TRBD1. The CDR3 totals 15 residues. Trimming at V came to 7 bases and at J to 2 bases, leaving 8 bases not matched to a gene. Germline CDR1 reads MNHNS; CDR2 reads SASEGT. The CDR3 sequence is CASTPSQGGNQPQHF. Here the CDR3 DNA reads TGTGCCAGCACTCCATCTCAGGGGGGCAATCAGCCCCAGCATTTT.

The chain uses TRBV2 and TRBJ2-1, with TRBD2 identical over 9 bases. V lost 4 bases and J lost 6; bases outside the gene matches: 4. Germline V lookup: CDR1 SNHLY, CDR2 FYNNEI. This CDR3 contains 14 residues. CDR3 amino acids: CASSGGGRANEQFF. The CDR3 DNA is TGTGCCAGCAGTGGTGGCGGGAGGGCCAATGAGCAGTTCTTC.

This clonotype was recorded at least ten times. The V and J genes are TRBV18 and TRBJ2-1; D remains ambiguous. CDR1 and CDR2 (germline): KGHSH, LQKENI. Trimming left V 0 bases short and J 3 bases short, with 9 bases between. CDR3 length: 15 residues. Written as DNA, the CDR3 is TGTGCCAGCTCACCACCGTTCGCTAGCTACAATGAGCAGTTCTTC. This gives the protein CASSPPFASYNEQFF.

Many counts were recorded for this clonotype. The chain's CDR3 is CATSRTASNRAEAFF. The CDR3 nucleotides are TGTGCCACCAGCAGGACGGCGTCTAATAGAGCTGAAGCTTTCTTT. The rearrangement links TRBV15 to TRBJ1-1, with unresolved D. The germline V gene encodes CDR1 LNHNV and CDR2 YYDKDF (reference sequence). V was shortened by 3 bases and J by 6 bases, with 17 bases between the two germline ends. This CDR3 has 15 residues. Complete variable domain (other parts from reference TRBV15 and TRBJ1-1): DAMVIQNPRYQVTQFGKPVTLSCSQTLNHNVMYWYQQKSSQAPKLLFHYYDKDFNNEADTPDNFQSRRPNTSFCFLDIRSPGLGDTAMYLCATSRTASNRAEAFFGQGTRLTVV.

The rearrangement links TRBV27 to TRBJ2-5; D is possibly TRBD1 (5 bases). The V and J ends lost 5 bases and 5 bases respectively, with 15 bases between them. Germline CDR1 reads MNHEY; CDR2 reads SMNVEV (reference sequence). CDR3 length equals 14 residues. CDR3 coding DNA: TGTGCCAGCAGTATCGCAATAAACAGGGAGACCCAGTACTTC. This codes for CASSIAINRETQYF.

This clonotype was detected only a few times. J is TRBJ2-1 and V is TRBV11-2; 11 nucleotides align to TRBD2. The CDR3 consists of 15 residues. Germline values: CDR1 SGHAT, CDR2 FQNNGV. V trimming: 7 bases; J trimming: 8 bases; junction bases outside the gene matches: 10. CDR3 in DNA: TGTGCCAGCACCGTAACTAGCGGGAGTAGGCATGAGCAGTTCTTC. It is translated as CASTVTSGSRHEQFF.

Only a few counts were recorded for this clonotype. This chain uses TRBV9 with TRBJ2-7, with 9 bases lining up with TRBD2. The CDR3 is made up of 14 amino acids. V lost 0 bases, J lost 9 bases, and 7 bases stayed unmatched. CDR1 SGDLS and CDR2 YYNGEE come from the germline V gene. In nucleotides, the CDR3 is TGTGCCAGCAGCGTAGGTAGTAGCGGGAGCGTGCAGTACTTC. Its protein is CASSVGSSGSVQYF. The full variable domain, rest sourced from reference TRBV9 and TRBJ2-7, is DSGVTQTPKHLITATGQRVTLRCSPRSGDLSVYWYQQSLDQGLQFLIQYYNGEERAKGNILERFSAQQFPDLHSELNLSSLELGDSALYFCASSVGSSGSVQYFGPGTRLTVT.